Each of the 11 T cell receptor beta chains below was sequenced from the same sample in a study of cytomegalovirus exposure and HLA in healthy donors. The primer mix had 60 Vbeta and 13 Jbeta primers. The assay was immunoSEQ multiplex PCR, and TCRdb's table has in-frame clones only and misses some. Among approximately 160,000 clones listed, 82% were seen once. The source material was PBMCs. The source is a girl between 10 and 17 years old in good health and CMV-seropositive.

The V gene is TRBV11-2, the J gene TRBJ2-2; 8 bases map to TRBD1. V lost 4 bases to trimming and J lost 7 bases; unmatched junction nucleotides: 5. CDR3 length equals 14 residues. Germline V lookup: CDR1 SGHAT, CDR2 FQNNGV. CDR3 amino acids: CASSSTGGGGELFF. The CDR3 nucleotides are TGTGCCAGCAGCTCTACAGGGGGTGGCGGGGAGCTGTTTTTT.

The V gene is TRBV25-1, the J gene TRBJ1-2; 8 bases fit TRBD1. The CDR3 totals 13 residues. V was pared by 3 bases and J by 3 bases, with 0 bases of the junction left unmatched. In germline, CDR1 is MGHDK, CDR2 SYGVNS. The CDR3 DNA is TGTGCCAGCAGTGAGACAGGGGACTATGGCTACACCTTC. This sequence encodes CASSETGDYGYTF.

V usage is TRBV30 and J usage is TRBJ2-7; D remains ambiguous. The CDR3 has 12 residues. The germline V and J ends were trimmed by 3 bases and 3 bases, with 9 bases remaining between them. Germline assignment: CDR1 GTSNPN and CDR2 SVGIG (reference sequence). The CDR3 here is CAWSYSYYEQYF. The CDR3, as DNA: TGTGCCTGGAGCTACAGTTACTACGAGCAGTACTTC. Full variable domain (missing parts from reference TRBV30 and TRBJ2-7): SQTIHQWPATLVQPVGSPLSLECTVEGTSNPNLYWYRQAAGRGLQLLFYSVGIGQISSEVPQNLSASRPQDRQFILSSKKLLLSDSGFYLCAWSYSYYEQYFGPGTRLTVT.

The V and J genes are TRBV29-1 and TRBJ2-7; 9 bases line up with TRBD1. The V segment lost 3 bases and the J segment 2 bases; nucleotides outside the gene matches: 11. The CDR3 contains 16 residues. From germline, CDR1 is SQVTM and CDR2 ANQGSEA. The CDR3 region has the DNA TGCAGCGTTGAGAGGGGGGACAGGGAGGGTCCCTACGAGCAGTACTTC. It encodes CSVERGDREGPYEQYF.

V is TRBV6-5 and J is TRBJ2-1, with 9 bases aligning to TRBD1. Per the germline V gene, CDR1 is MNHEY and CDR2 is SVGAGI. The CDR3 extends over 16 amino acids. Germline trimming cut 0 bases from V and 5 bases from J; bases unmatched to any gene: 5. DNA for the CDR3: TGTGCCAGCAGTTACTCGGCGGGACAGGGCAACAATGAGCAGTTCTTC. It encodes CASSYSAGQGNNEQFF.

This clone was seen a single time. The rearrangement uses TRBV6-6 and TRBJ2-5; tentative D call: TRBD2 (6 bases). V shed 6 bases and J shed 2 bases, with 13 bases lying between them. The germline V gene has CDR1 MNHNY and CDR2 SVGAGI (reference sequence). The CDR3 consists of 14 residues. The CDR3 DNA reads TGTGCCAGCAGCACACGGGACTGGCAAGAGACCCAGTACTTC. It is translated as CASSTRDWQETQYF.

This clone was seen a few times. The CDR3 loop reads CASSSGTGVMNTEAFF. The CDR3 DNA is TGTGCCAGCTCATCCGGGACAGGGGTTATGAACACTGAAGCTTTCTTT. The chain joins TRBV18 to TRBJ1-1; the match to TRBD1 covers 10 bases. The germline V gene has CDR1 KGHSH and CDR2 LQKENI. The CDR3 has 16 amino acids. V shed 5 bases and J 0 bases; nucleotides not matched to a gene: 6.

The chain links TRBV2 to TRBJ2-7; 8 bases fit TRBD1. The germline CDR1 and CDR2 sequences are SNHLY and FYNNEI. The CDR3 has 13 amino acids. V gave up 7 bases and J gave up 2 bases; unmatched junction bases: 4. The CDR3 bases are TGTGCCAGCACGACAGGGGAGACCTACGAGCAGTACTTC. Its translation is CASTTGETYEQYF.

This chain uses TRBV7-2 with TRBJ1-2; D gene unclear. Germline lookup yields CDR1 SGHTA and CDR2 FQGNSA. This CDR3 comprises 14 residues. The V end was cut by 6 bases, the J end by 4 bases, with 15 bases between. This CDR3 reads CASSRSTALYGYTF. In DNA, the CDR3 is TGTGCCAGCAGTCGTAGTACAGCCCTCTATGGCTACACCTTC.

Written as DNA, the CDR3 is TGCGCCAGCAGCTCTTTTATGGTAGCAAGACCTATGTTCTACGAGCAGTACTTC. It translates to CASSSFMVARPMFYEQYF. This chain uses TRBV10-2 with TRBJ2-7; D is unclear. The germline V gene has CDR1 WSHSY and CDR2 SAAADI. Between the trimmed V and J ends, which lost 6 bases and 3 bases, there was a span of 27 bases. This CDR3 has 18 amino acids.

The CDR3 DNA reads as TGTGCCAGCAGCAGAAACAGGGGCCTACTCCAAGAGACCCAGTACTTC. Translated: CASSRNRGLLQETQYF. The chain carries TRBV7-6 and TRBJ2-5, with 7 positions matching TRBD1. Germline V lookup: CDR1 SGHVS, CDR2 FNYEAQ. J lost 1 base, V lost 5 bases, and 10 bases had no gene match. The CDR3 covers 16 residues.